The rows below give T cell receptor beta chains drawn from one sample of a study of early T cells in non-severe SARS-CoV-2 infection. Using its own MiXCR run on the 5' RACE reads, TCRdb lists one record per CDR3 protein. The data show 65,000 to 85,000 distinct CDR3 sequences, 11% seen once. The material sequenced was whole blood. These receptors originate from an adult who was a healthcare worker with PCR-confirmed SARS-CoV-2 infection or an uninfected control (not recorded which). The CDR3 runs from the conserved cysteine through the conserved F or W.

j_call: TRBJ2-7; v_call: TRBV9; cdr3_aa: CASSPTGGQGNYEQYF
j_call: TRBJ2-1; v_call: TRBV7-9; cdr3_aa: CASSLAKYGQFF
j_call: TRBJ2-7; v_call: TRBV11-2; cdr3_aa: CASSFPGLAGVGEQYF
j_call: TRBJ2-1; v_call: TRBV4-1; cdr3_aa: CASSQASGVSYNEQFF
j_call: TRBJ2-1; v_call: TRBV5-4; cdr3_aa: CASSLLVSTGNEQFF
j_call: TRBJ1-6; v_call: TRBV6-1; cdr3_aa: CASSEGGIRYSPLHF
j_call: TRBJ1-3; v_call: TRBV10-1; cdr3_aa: CASSAGQGAGNTIYF
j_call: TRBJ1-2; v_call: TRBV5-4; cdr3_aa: CASTLWDRRETFGYTF
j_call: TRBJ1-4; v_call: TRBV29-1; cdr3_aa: CSVVRRTGSNEKLFF
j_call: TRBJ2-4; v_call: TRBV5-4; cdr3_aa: CAGSVEGARNIQYF
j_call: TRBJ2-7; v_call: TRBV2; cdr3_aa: CASSESRGYEQYF
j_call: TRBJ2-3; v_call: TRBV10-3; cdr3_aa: CAISDPGTRGDTQYF